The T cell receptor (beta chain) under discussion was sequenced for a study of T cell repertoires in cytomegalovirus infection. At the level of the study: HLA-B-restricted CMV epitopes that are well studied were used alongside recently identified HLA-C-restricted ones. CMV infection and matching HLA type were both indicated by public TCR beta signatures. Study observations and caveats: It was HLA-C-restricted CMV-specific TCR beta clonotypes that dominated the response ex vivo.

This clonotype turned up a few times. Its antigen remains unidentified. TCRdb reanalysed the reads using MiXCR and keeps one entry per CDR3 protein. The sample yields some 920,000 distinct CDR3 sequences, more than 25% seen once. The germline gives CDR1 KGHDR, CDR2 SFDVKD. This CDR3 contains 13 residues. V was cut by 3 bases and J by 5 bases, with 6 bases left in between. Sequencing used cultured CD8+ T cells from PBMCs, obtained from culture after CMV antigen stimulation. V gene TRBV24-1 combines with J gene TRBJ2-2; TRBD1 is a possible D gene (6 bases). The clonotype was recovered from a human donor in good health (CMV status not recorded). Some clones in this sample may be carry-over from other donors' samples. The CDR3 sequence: CATSDTGTGELFF. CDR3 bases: TGTGCCACCAGTGATACAGGGACCGGGGAGCTGTTTTTT.